The text below deals with one T cell receptor (beta chain). Its antigen is not known. This entry is derived from a study of long-term antiretroviral therapy in people with HIV. Regarding the study as a whole: Pre-ART expanded clones dominated the repertoire at every time point.

Researchers report immunoSEQ v3.0 was run at survey level. Sequenced by immunoSEQ multiplex PCR; TCRdb stores in-frame clones only, minus some. The repertoire holds fewer than 25,000 clones, with roughly 80% as singletons. Trimming removed 1 base at V and 9 bases at J, with 12 bases between. Per the germline V gene, CDR1 is SEHNR and CDR2 is FQNEAQ (reference sequence). The CDR3 runs 13 residues. J is TRBJ1-1 and V is TRBV7-9; D is possibly TRBD1 (5 bases). The TCR comes from a woman in her 50s with HIV. The source material was unsorted PBMCs, sampled 1.9 years after starting antiretroviral therapy. CDR3 sequence: CASSLVTAGKAFF. The DNA of the CDR3 is TGTGCCAGCAGCTTAGTAACGGCAGGGAAAGCTTTCTTT.